The 6 T cell receptor beta chains given below trace back to one sample, sequenced in a study of cytomegalovirus exposure and HLA in healthy donors (TCRdb year 2017). Libraries were built with the immunoSEQ multiplex PCR assay. For the multiplex PCR, a mixture combining 60 forward primers for TCR Vbeta segments and 13 reverse primers for TCR Jbeta segments was used. Here the immuneACCESS table is served through TCRdb, limited to in-frame sequences with V and J called. Missing clones are a known gap in these copies; in checked studies unresolved V genes cover under half, and the rest lacks a known reason. Recorded for this sample are 50,000 to 65,000 clones; about 65% of them occurred a single time. In total, the top ten clones hold approximately 23% of the sample. The material sequenced was PBMCs. Receptors were obtained from a man over 45 in good health and CMV-seropositive.

This clone has just one count. The J gene is TRBJ2-5, the V gene TRBV5-1; D not resolved. Trimming stripped 4 bases from V and 3 bases from J, with 13 bases between. Germline assignment: CDR1 SGHRS and CDR2 YFSETQ. The CDR3 is 14 amino acids. CDR3 sequence (DNA): TGCGCCAGCAGCCCGACTGGATTGGAAGAGACCCAGTACTTC. Its protein is CASSPTGLEETQYF.

This sequence joins TRBV2 and TRBJ2-5; maybe TRBD2 (6 bases). V was shortened by 6 bases and J by 7 bases, with 15 bases between the two germline ends. Germline V gene lookup returns CDR1 SNHLY and CDR2 FYNNEI. The CDR3 consists of 13 residues. CDR3 in DNA: TGTGCCAGCAGGCGGGACCCCCAGGCGACCCAGTACTTC. This translates into CASRRDPQATQYF. Drawing the rest from reference TRBV2 and TRBJ2-5, the complete variable domain is EPEVTQTPSHQVTQMGQEVILRCVPISNHLYFYWYRQILGQKVEFLVSFYNNEISEKSEIFDDQFSVERPDGSNFTLKIRSTKLEDSAMYFCASRRDPQATQYFGPGTRLLVL.

The chain uses TRBV10-3 and TRBJ2-7; 10 bases fit TRBD2. The V and J ends lost 4 bases and 6 bases, in that order; junction bases with no gene match: 9. From germline, CDR1 is ENHRY and CDR2 SYGVKD. The CDR3 runs 15 residues. Here the CDR3 DNA reads TGTGCCATCAGTGTGGCTAGCGGGGGTTCTGGCGAGCAGTACTTC. It encodes CAISVASGGSGEQYF.

This clone was seen a handful of times. The rearrangement links TRBV5-6 to TRBJ2-7; 9 bases agree with TRBD1. The CDR3 length is 17 residues. The J segment lost 2 bases and the V segment lost 4 bases, leaving 13 bases of the junction unmatched. Germline V gene sequence: CDR1 SGHDT, CDR2 YYEEEE. The CDR3 coding sequence is TGTGCCAGCAGCCCAGCCCCCGGGACAGGGTACACCTACGAGCAGTACTTC. This sequence encodes CASSPAPGTGYTYEQYF.

The chain combines TRBV29-1 with TRBJ2-1; 10 bases are shared with TRBD2. Trimming removed 6 bases from V and 0 bases from J; junction bases left unmatched: 5. CDR3 length equals 15 residues. Looked up from germline, CDR1 is SQVTM and CDR2 is ANQGSEA. The CDR3 protein is CSVAGGPSSYNEQFF. The CDR3 DNA reads as TGCAGCGTAGCGGGAGGGCCGAGCTCCTACAATGAGCAGTTCTTC.

The genes are TRBV6-5 and TRBJ2-1; D remains ambiguous. CDR1 is MNHEY, CDR2 SVGAGI, per germline. The V and J ends lost 1 base and 0 bases respectively, with 4 bases between them. The CDR3 is made up of 14 amino acids. In DNA form, the CDR3 reads TGTGCCAGCAGTTACTTGAGCTCCTACAATGAGCAGTTCTTC. Protein sequence: CASSYLSSYNEQFF.